This is a list of T cell receptor beta chains from one sample in a study of beta chain features in type 1 diabetes. The protocol was immunoSEQ multiplex PCR, while the TCRdb copy is restricted to in-frame clones and leaves out a portion. The table shows 250,000 or so clones, with around a quarter occurring only once. Sequencing was done on a sample of central memory CD4+ T cells from blood. The receptor set was obtained from a young man in good health. CDR3s include the opening cysteine and the closing phenylalanine or tryptophan. A D gene is named only where the DNA matches it firmly. Not every row has a clone size; where given, it reads once, few, many or a size class.

>-|TRBD1|TRBV7-2|13|TRBJ1-2
TGTGCCAGCAGCTGGAGGACAGGGGATGGCTACACCTTC
CASSWRTGDGYTF
>few|TRBD1|TRBV6-5|15|TRBJ2-1
TGTGCCAGCAGGCGACAGGGGCTTGACTACAATGAGCAGTTCTTC
CASRRQGLDYNEQFF
>-|-|TRBV7-9|15|TRBJ1-1
TGTGCCAGCAGCTTAACCAAGGCGGGGAACACTGAAGCTTTCTTT
CASSLTKAGNTEAFF
>few|-|TRBV7-9|14|TRBJ1-3
TGTGCCAGCAGCTCCAGGGTGACGGGAAACACCATATATTTT
CASSSRVTGNTIYF
>few|-|TRBV10-3|12|TRBJ1-5
TGTGCCATCAGTGACCGACAGGAGCCCCAGCATTTT
CAISDRQEPQHF
>-|TRBD1|TRBV28|14|TRBJ1-2
TGTGCCAGCAGTTTAAGGACAGGGAACTATGGCTACACCTTC
CASSLRTGNYGYTF
>-|-|TRBV7-8|15|TRBJ2-6
TGTGCCAGCAGCCCTCCAGCTGCTGGGGCCAACGTCCTGACTTTC
CASSPPAAGANVLTF
>-|-|TRBV7-6|16|TRBJ2-1
TGTGCCAGCAGCTGGAAGAACGTAAGCTCCTACAATGAGCAGTTCTTC
CASSWKNVSSYNEQFF
>-|-|TRBV11-2|15|TRBJ2-3
TGTGCCAGCAGCCTAGGCGGCTTGAACACAGATACGCAGTATTTT
CASSLGGLNTDTQYF
>-|-|TRBV2|13|TRBJ1-2
TGTGCCAGCAGTGAAGCGCCAGTCTATGGCTACACCTTC
CASSEAPVYGYTF
>few|-|TRBV2|15|TRBJ1-6
TGTGCCAGCAGCGTCCGGACGGCTGATAATTCACCCCTCCACTTT
CASSVRTADNSPLHF
>-|-|TRBV14|13|TRBJ2-7
TGTGCCAGCAGCCAAGGGACTACCTACGAGCAGTACTTC
CASSQGTTYEQYF
>-|TRBD1|TRBV29-1|17|TRBJ2-5
TGCAGCGCCTCTGGGGACAGGGGTGATCGGAGCGGGGCGACCCAGTACTTC
CSASGDRGDRSGATQYF
>-|-|TRBV27|16|TRBJ2-3
TGTGCCAGCAGTTTAATGGCCGTCCAGGCCACAGATACGCAGTATTTT
CASSLMAVQATDTQYF
>few|TRBD1|TRBV25-1|16|TRBJ1-6
TGTGCCAGCAGTGACCCCGGACAGGGGGCAACTTCACCCCTCCACTTT
CASSDPGQGATSPLHF
>-|-|TRBV6-5|14|TRBJ2-2
TGTGCCAGCAGTTACGACTGGTCCACCGGGGAGCTGTTTTTT
CASSYDWSTGELFF
>-|TRBD1|TRBV18|13|TRBJ2-7
TGTGCCAGCTCATCGGGACAGACCTACGAGCAGTACTTC
CASSSGQTYEQYF
>-|-|TRBV7-2|11|TRBJ2-3
TGTGCCAGCAGCCCCGGGGTCACGCAGTATTTT
CASSPGVTQYF
>-|-|TRBV13|14|TRBJ1-2
TGTGCCAGCAGCCAGAGATCGGCGAGCTATGGCTACACCTTC
CASSQRSASYGYTF
>few|-|TRBV19|15|TRBJ2-3
TGTGCCAGTAGTATAGGCGGCCTGCGCACAGATACGCAGTATTTT
CASSIGGLRTDTQYF